This is a list of T cell receptor beta chains from one sample in a study of shared clonotypes between healthy human individuals. The protocol was immunoSEQ multiplex PCR, while the TCRdb copy is restricted to in-frame clones and leaves out a portion. The table includes about 2.1 million clones, 90% to 95% detected once. Input material: naive CD8+ T cells from PBMCs. These receptors all come from a man younger than 35 in good health. Some clones in this sample may be carry-over from other donors' samples. Both conserved end residues are part of each CDR3. Fields, in order: D gene, V gene, J gene, clone size, CDR3 protein, CDR3 DNA. D genes are given only for firm matches. The size entry is marked missing in some rows and otherwise reads once, few, many or a size class.

>NA|TRBV4-3|TRBJ2-3|NA
CASSQDRVGLTDTQYF
TGCGCCAGCAGCCAAGATCGCGTCGGTCTTACAGATACGCAGTATTTT
>TRBD2|TRBV7-3|TRBJ2-7|NA
CASSLGLADPSYEQYF
TGTGCCAGCAGCTTAGGGCTAGCGGATCCCTCCTACGAGCAGTACTTC
>TRBD2|TRBV7-8|TRBJ2-3|NA
CASSASLGLASTDTQYF
TGTGCCAGCAGCGCCAGCCTGGGACTAGCGAGCACAGATACGCAGTATTTT
>TRBD1|TRBV5-6|TRBJ1-2|NA
CASSSREGAWGYTF
TGTGCCAGCAGCAGCCGGGAGGGGGCTTGGGGCTACACCTTC
>TRBD1|TRBV9|TRBJ2-2|NA
CASSPWDRGNTGELFF
TGTGCCAGCAGCCCCTGGGACAGAGGGAACACCGGGGAGCTGTTTTTT
>NA|TRBV7-2|TRBJ2-3|once
CASSLYLSTDTQYF
TGTGCCAGCAGCTTATATTTGAGCACAGATACGCAGTATTTT
>NA|TRBV6-4|TRBJ1-2|NA
CASSRDTGSHYGYTF
TGTGCCAGCAGTCGGGACACAGGCTCCCACTATGGCTACACCTTC
>NA|TRBV13|TRBJ2-4|NA
CASSSAGSKNIQYF
TGTGCCAGCAGCTCCGCCGGGAGCAAAAACATTCAGTACTTC
>NA|TRBV7-9|TRBJ2-5|NA
CASSFPGEQYF
TGTGCCAGCAGCTTTCCGGGAGAGCAGTACTTC
>TRBD1|TRBV2|TRBJ1-2|NA
CASYEGVDRDYGYTF
TGTGCCAGCTACGAAGGCGTCGACAGGGACTATGGCTACACCTTC
>NA|TRBV28|TRBJ2-7|NA
CASSPSTTYEQYF
TGTGCCAGCAGTCCCTCGACAACCTACGAGCAGTACTTC
>NA|TRBV7-9|TRBJ1-2|few
CASSSGQLYGYTF
TGTGCCAGCAGCTCCGGACAGCTCTATGGCTACACCTTC
>TRBD2|TRBV12-5|TRBJ2-2|NA
CASGAETSGNTGELFF
TGTGCTAGTGGTGCAGAGACTAGCGGTAACACCGGGGAGCTGTTTTTT
>NA|TRBV5-6|TRBJ2-7|NA
CASRFNEQYF
TGTGCCAGCAGGTTTAACGAGCAGTACTTC
>NA|TRBV28|TRBJ2-7|NA
CASSLSIGTAGTTFYEQYF
TGTGCCAGCAGTTTATCTATCGGGACAGCCGGGACTACCTTCTACGAGCAGTACTTC
>NA|TRBV5-1|TRBJ2-7|NA
CASSLEAGYEQYF
TGCGCCAGCAGCTTGGAGGCAGGCTACGAGCAGTACTTC
>NA|TRBV7-9|TRBJ1-1|few
CASSLAYEAFF
TGTGCCAGCAGCTTAGCCTATGAAGCTTTCTTT
>NA|TRBV28|TRBJ2-7|NA
CASSLPNYEQYF
TGTGCCAGCAGTTTGCCAAACTACGAGCAGTACTTC
>NA|TRBV4-3|TRBJ2-7|NA
CASSQDRVKIYEQYF
TGCGCCAGCAGCCAAGACAGGGTTAAGATCTACGAGCAGTACTTC
>TRBD2|TRBV4-1|TRBJ2-1|NA
CASSQVPGLAGFSFF
TGCGCCAGCAGCCAAGTCCCGGGACTAGCGGGATTCTCGTTCTTC
>NA|TRBV6-5|TRBJ2-7|NA
CASSYSIGSSAYEQYF
TGTGCCAGCAGTTACTCGATCGGGAGTTCAGCCTACGAGCAGTACTTC
>NA|TRBV19|TRBJ2-1|NA
CASSLPGAELYNEQFF
TGTGCCAGTAGTCTCCCAGGAGCGGAACTTTACAATGAGCAGTTCTTC
>NA|TRBV25-1|TRBJ2-1|NA
CASSAARREFRNEQFF
TGTGCCAGCAGTGCGGCCAGGAGAGAATTTCGGAATGAGCAGTTCTTC
>NA|TRBV2|TRBJ2-1|NA
CASSAGTGSGYNEQFF
TGTGCCAGCAGCGCGGGTACAGGTTCCGGCTACAATGAGCAGTTCTTC
>NA|TRBV6-5|TRBJ2-7|NA
CASKTLGELGEQYF
TGTGCCAGCAAGACGTTGGGGGAGTTGGGCGAGCAGTACTTC
>NA|TRBV18|TRBJ2-7|NA
CASSPPGTPAYEQYF
TGTGCCAGCTCACCACCTGGGACACCGGCCTACGAGCAGTACTTC
>NA|TRBV4-1|TRBJ2-7|NA
CASSTRLSPSDEQYF
TGCGCCAGCAGCACCAGACTCTCCCCCTCGGACGAGCAGTACTTC
>TRBD1|TRBV27|TRBJ1-2|NA
CASSGQGAAYGYTF
TGTGCCAGCAGCGGACAGGGGGCCGCCTATGGCTACACCTTC
>NA|TRBV11-2|TRBJ1-3|NA
CASSLGTLGNTIYF
TGTGCCAGCAGCTTAGGTACCCTTGGAAACACCATATATTTT
>NA|TRBV5-1|TRBJ2-5|NA
CASSLGRIQETQYF
TGCGCCAGCAGCTTGGGGCGGATACAAGAGACCCAGTACTTC
>TRBD1|TRBV27|TRBJ2-2|NA
CATLDRAGYTGELFF
TGTGCCACCTTGGACAGGGCTGGGTACACCGGGGAGCTGTTTTTT
>TRBD2|TRBV27|TRBJ2-3|NA
CASSSLAGTDTQYF
TGTGCCAGCAGTTCTTTAGCGGGAACAGATACGCAGTATTTT
>NA|TRBV9|TRBJ1-4|NA
CASSVSEKLFF
TGTGCCAGCAGCGTTAGTGAAAAACTGTTTTTT
>TRBD2|TRBV27|TRBJ2-3|NA
CASSAGLAGGRTDTQYF
TGTGCCAGCAGTGCGGGACTAGCGGGAGGGAGGACAGATACGCAGTATTTT
>NA|TRBV29-1|TRBJ2-2|NA
CSASFVWAGNTGELFF
TGCAGCGCTTCGTTTGTATGGGCGGGGAACACCGGGGAGCTGTTTTTT
>NA|TRBV7-9|TRBJ1-1|NA
CASSREATEAFF
TGTGCCAGCAGCCGCGAAGCGACTGAAGCTTTCTTT
>TRBD2|TRBV13|TRBJ2-1|NA
CASTGLGVSSYNEQFF
TGTGCCAGCACCGGACTAGGTGTGAGCTCCTACAATGAGCAGTTCTTC
>NA|TRBV5-6|TRBJ2-5|NA
CASTTEGDIQETQYF
TGTGCCAGCACCACGGAGGGGGACATCCAAGAGACCCAGTACTTC
>TRBD2|TRBV19|TRBJ2-1|NA
CASSTGLAVYNEQFF
TGTGCCAGTAGTACGGGACTAGCGGTCTACAATGAGCAGTTCTTC
>TRBD2|TRBV4-2|TRBJ2-2|NA
CAGSPGLQNTGELFF
TGTGCCGGCAGCCCGGGACTACAAAACACCGGGGAGCTGTTTTTT
>NA|TRBV6-5|TRBJ2-7|NA
CASSYSSGGRAYEQYF
TGTGCCAGCAGTTACTCGTCCGGGGGGCGGGCCTACGAGCAGTACTTC